This passage covers 29 T cell receptor beta chains from one sample sequenced in a study of T cell changes during pregnancy in multiple sclerosis. Measured with immunoSEQ multiplex PCR; TCRdb has only the in-frame clones, and not every one. The data show about 100,000 clones, around 93% seen once. The material sequenced was peripheral blood, taken in the third trimester of pregnancy. The receptors shown here come from a female donor in good health, enrolled as a control in a pregnancy study.

This clone was counted a single time. The gene calls are TRBV4-2 and TRBJ2-6, with TRBD1 identical over 7 bases. This CDR3 has 18 residues. Germline V gene sequence: CDR1 LGHNA, CDR2 YNFKEQ. The ends lost 0 bases at V and 2 bases at J; junction bases unmatched: 7. The CDR3 here is CASSQDQGVWAGANVLTF. CDR3 nucleotides: TGTGCCAGCAGCCAAGATCAGGGGGTATGGGCTGGGGCCAACGTCCTGACTTTC.

The CDR3 region has the DNA TGTGCCAGCAGCGCCCCAGGGACTGGAAACACCATATATTTT. This gives the protein CASSAPGTGNTIYF. The chain joins TRBV11-2 to TRBJ1-3, with D possibly matching TRBD1 (5 bases). The V and J ends lost 5 bases and 2 bases respectively, with 10 bases between them. The germline V gene has CDR1 SGHAT and CDR2 FQNNGV. The CDR3 contains 14 residues.

V is TRBV6-1 and J is TRBJ1-3, with 8 nucleotides matching TRBD1. The CDR3 runs to 15 residues. From germline, CDR1 is MNHNS and CDR2 SASEGT. Germline trimming cut 5 bases from V and 4 bases from J; bases unmatched to any gene: 7. The CDR3: CASSTTGGRGNTIYF. The CDR3 DNA follows: TGTGCCAGCAGTACTACAGGGGGTAGGGGAAACACCATATATTTT.

This chain links TRBV19 with TRBJ1-5, with 7 nucleotides matching TRBD1. The germline V gene encodes CDR1 LNHDA and CDR2 SQIVND (reference sequence). V shed 4 bases and J 5 bases; nucleotides not matched to a gene: 5. There are 14 residues in the CDR3. The CDR3 is CASSTQGVDQPQHF. CDR3 coding DNA: TGTGCCAGTAGTACCCAGGGGGTGGATCAGCCCCAGCATTTT. Full variable domain (rest looked up from reference TRBV19 and TRBJ1-5): DGGITQSPKYLFRKEGQNVTLSCEQNLNHDAMYWYRQDPGQGLRLIYYSQIVNDFQKGDIAEGYSVSREKKESFPLTVTSAQKNPTAFYLCASSTQGVDQPQHFGDGTRLSIL.

The chain links TRBV2 to TRBJ1-1; D possibly corresponds to TRBD1 (5 bases). CDR3 length: 15 amino acids. Looked up from germline, CDR1 is SNHLY and CDR2 is FYNNEI. V lost 0 bases to trimming and J lost 1 base, with 9 bases between them. In nucleotides, the CDR3 is TGTGCCAGCAGTGAAGCTGGGGGGACGAACACTGAAGCTTTCTTT. Residues: CASSEAGGTNTEAFF.

The chain joins TRBV9 to TRBJ2-5; tentatively, D is TRBD2 (5 bases). There are 14 residues in the CDR3. V lost 4 bases to trimming and J lost 2 bases, with 12 bases between them. Germline-derived CDR1 and CDR2 are SGDLS and YYNGEE. This CDR3 is CASSPPPGQETQYF. The CDR3 nucleotides are TGTGCCAGCAGCCCCCCCCCGGGACAAGAGACCCAGTACTTC.

The chain uses TRBV19 and TRBJ1-2, with 7 bases lining up with TRBD1. Germline V gene lookup returns CDR1 LNHDA and CDR2 SQIVND (reference sequence). Germline trimming cut 4 bases from V and 5 bases from J; bases unmatched to any gene: 13. CDR3 size: 16 residues. As DNA, the CDR3 is TGTGCCAGTAGTACCCACCAGACAGGGTACGTTTATGGCTACACCTTC. This translates into CASSTHQTGYVYGYTF.

Written as DNA, the CDR3 is TGTGCCAGCAGGACAGAAGGGGGCCCCGGGGCAGATACGCAGTATTTT. Its protein is CASRTEGGPGADTQYF. The chain combines TRBV27 with TRBJ2-3; 7 bases align to TRBD1. Germline values: CDR1 MNHEY, CDR2 SMNVEV (reference sequence). The CDR3 has 16 amino acids. The V and J ends lost 6 bases and 4 bases, in that order; junction bases with no gene match: 13.

In DNA, the CDR3 is TGTGCCAGCAGCCAAGAAGTAGAGGGTATTAACTATGGCTACACCTTC. It codes for CASSQEVEGINYGYTF. The chain combines TRBV14 with TRBJ1-2; D uncertain. The CDR3 loop spans 16 amino acids. Trimming took off 0 bases at V and 1 base at J, with 12 bases between the two ends. CDR1 SGHDN and CDR2 FVKESK come from the germline V gene.

Only one count was recorded for this clone. V and J are TRBV7-6 and TRBJ2-1, with 7 positions matching TRBD2. V lost 2 bases and J lost 0; bases outside the gene matches: 1. This CDR3 has 15 amino acids. The V gene's germline CDR1 is SGHVS and CDR2 FNYEAQ. The CDR3 region has the DNA TGTGCCAGCAGCTTAAGCGGGGTCTCCTACAATGAGCAGTTCTTC. It encodes CASSLSGVSYNEQFF. The whole variable domain, filled in from reference TRBV7-6 and TRBJ2-1, reads GAGVSQSPRYKVTKRGQDVALRCDPISGHVSLYWYRQALGQGPEFLTYFNYEAQQDKSGLPNDRFSAERPEGSISTLTIQRTEQRDSAMYRCASSLSGVSYNEQFFGPGTRLTVL.

The V gene is TRBV6-6, the J gene TRBJ1-6, with TRBD1 identical over 7 bases. There are 15 residues in the CDR3. Germline CDR1 reads MNHNY; CDR2 reads SVGAGI (reference sequence). The trim removed 0 bases at V and 9 bases at J, leaving 5 bases unmatched. CDR3 DNA: TGTGCCAGCAGTTACTCTCCAGGGGGAGGTTCACCCCTCCACTTT. Protein: CASSYSPGGGSPLHF.

This clone has only a few counts. No conserved phenylalanine or tryptophan ends this CDR3, so it is likely a read error. The DNA is omitted, as the CDR3 cannot be located on it reliably, and the CDR3 follows TCRdb's listing. J is TRBJ1-6 and V is TRBV6-1; the D call of TRBD1 is as the table states it, not checked on the DNA. The CDR3 spans 11 residues, counting both ends. Germline assignment: CDR1 MNHNS and CDR2 SASEGT. The CDR3 sequence is CASSEQAVVTL.

V and J are TRBV15 and TRBJ1-2; perhaps TRBD1 as D (5 bases). The CDR3 is 12 amino acids. V was shortened by 1 base and J by 10 bases, with 10 bases between the two germline ends. Germline loops: CDR1 LNHNV, CDR2 YYDKDF (reference sequence). The CDR3 DNA follows: TGTGCCACCAGCAGAGCCAAGACAGACTACACCTTC. It translates to CATSRAKTDYTF.

This clone was seen once. V usage is TRBV11-1 and J usage is TRBJ2-1, with TRBD2 matching 10 bases. The CDR3 contains 16 residues. CDR1 is SGHAT and CDR2 is FQDESV in the germline V gene (reference sequence). Unmatched junction bases numbered 8, after V lost 0 bases and J lost 9 bases. This CDR3 is CASSLARSGGRGEQFF. Here the CDR3 DNA reads TGTGCCAGCAGCTTAGCGCGTAGCGGGGGGCGGGGTGAGCAGTTCTTC.

This chain links TRBV6-1 with TRBJ1-5; no firm D call. V lost 8 bases to trimming and J lost 0 bases, with 11 bases between them. CDR1 is MNHNS, CDR2 SASEGT, per germline. The CDR3 extends over 14 amino acids. The CDR3 sequence: CASHRRPSNQPQHF. The CDR3 nucleotides read TGTGCCAGCCATAGGCGGCCTAGCAATCAGCCCCAGCATTTT.

The chain is built from TRBV9 and TRBJ2-7; D possibly corresponds to TRBD1 (6 bases). CDR3 length equals 14 residues. CDR1 is SGDLS, CDR2 YYNGEE, per germline. V was trimmed by 3 bases and J by 0 bases, leaving 10 bases between them. The CDR3 nucleotides are TGTGCCAGCAGCGAGGAGACAGGCTCCTACGAGCAGTACTTC. Its translation: CASSEETGSYEQYF.

About this clone itself: The junction shows a germline mismatch at one end, possibly a read error. The chain carries TRBV5-1 and TRBJ2-3; a possible D gene is TRBD1 (6 bases). Germline V gene lookup returns CDR1 SGHRS and CDR2 YFSETQ. The CDR3 is 15 residues long. DNA for the CDR3: TGCGCCAGCAGATTGGCAGGGGTTAGCACAGATACGCAGTATTTT. Its protein is CASRLAGVSTDTQYF.

This clone was seen a single time. The V call is TRBV7-3, the J call TRBJ2-1, with TRBD2 matching over 9 bases. Germline trimming cut 3 bases from V and 5 bases from J; bases unmatched to any gene: 23. CDR1 SGHTA and CDR2 FQGTGA come from the germline V gene. This CDR3 is 21 amino acids long. CDR3 protein: CASSFPRPGAQRLAANNEQFF. In nucleotides, the CDR3 is TGTGCCAGCAGCTTTCCCCGGCCGGGGGCGCAACGACTAGCGGCCAACAATGAGCAGTTCTTC.

This chain connects TRBV19 to TRBJ1-1, with 9 bases fitting TRBD1. The CDR3 totals 15 residues. Germline trimming cut 6 bases from V and 5 bases from J; bases unmatched to any gene: 10. Germline values: CDR1 LNHDA, CDR2 SQIVND (reference sequence). In nucleotides, the CDR3 is TGTGCCAGTAGCCCGGGACAGGGTAATGGGACTGAAGCTTTCTTT. Translating gives CASSPGQGNGTEAFF.

V and J are TRBV7-8 and TRBJ1-4, with D uncertain. V dropped 3 bases and J dropped 7 bases, with 15 bases sitting between them. CDR1 and CDR2 (germline): SGHVS, FQNEAQ. The CDR3 covers 15 residues. CDR3 coding DNA: TGTGCCAGCAGCTTTAGTCGGGATTTTGGTGAAAAACTGTTTTTT. Translating gives CASSFSRDFGEKLFF.

This clone is a singleton in its sample. The chain uses TRBV5-6 and TRBJ2-5, with D possibly TRBD1 on 7 matching bases. In germline, CDR1 is SGHDT, CDR2 YYEEEE. Between the trimmed V and J ends, which lost 2 bases and 4 bases, there was a span of 15 bases. The CDR3 loop spans 15 amino acids. CDR3 amino acids: CASSFGLQGGETQYF. CDR3 DNA: TGTGCCAGCAGCTTTGGACTCCAGGGGGGAGAGACCCAGTACTTC.

The rearrangement joins TRBV5-6 to TRBJ2-7; D is possibly TRBD1 (5 bases). This CDR3 is 13 amino acids long. V lost 2 bases, J lost 5 bases, and 11 bases lay in between. Germline V gene sequence: CDR1 SGHDT, CDR2 YYEEEE. CDR3 bases: TGTGCCAGCAGCTTCGGACACCTTAACGAGCAGTACTTC. Translation gives CASSFGHLNEQYF.

This chain uses TRBV2 with TRBJ1-5, with D hard to call. Germline loops: CDR1 SNHLY, CDR2 FYNNEI. V lost 3 bases and J 0 bases, leaving 9 bases between the germline ends. CDR3 length: 15 residues. DNA for the CDR3: TGTGCCAGCAGTGAGGAGAGACTTAGCAATCAGCCCCAGCATTTT. Protein: CASSEERLSNQPQHF.

This chain connects TRBV4-3 to TRBJ2-3; D unresolved. V lost 1 base to trimming and J lost 2 bases, with 13 bases between them. The CDR3 sequence is 16 residues long. Germline V gives CDR1 LGHNA, CDR2 YSLEER. The DNA of the CDR3 is TGCGCCAGCAGCCAAGTGAGCCCGCAGGTCACAGATACGCAGTATTTT. This encodes CASSQVSPQVTDTQYF.

The genes are TRBV5-4 and TRBJ2-5; TRBD1 matches 7 bases. The tail of the sequence fits TRBJ2-7 better, so the J call may be wrong. The CDR3 is made up of 14 amino acids. Germline V CDR1 and CDR2: SGHNT, YYREEE (reference sequence). The CDR3 region is CASSLDRGPYEQYF. The CDR3 DNA reads TGTGCCAGCAGCTTGGACAGGGGTCCCTACGAGCAGTACTTC.

The chain is built from TRBV2 and TRBJ1-1, with D maybe TRBD1 (5 bases). CDR1 and CDR2 (germline): SNHLY, FYNNEI. The germline V and J ends were trimmed by 3 bases and 7 bases, with 18 bases remaining between them. There are 15 residues in the CDR3. The CDR3 DNA is TGTGCCAGCAGTGAGACTCTCAGGGTGGGTGGTGAAGCTTTCTTT. Its protein product is CASSETLRVGGEAFF.

This chain connects TRBV10-3 to TRBJ2-6, with 8 nucleotides matching TRBD1. Germline V gene sequence: CDR1 ENHRY, CDR2 SYGVKD. V shed 3 bases and J 2 bases; nucleotides not matched to a gene: 9. The CDR3 spans 18 residues. The CDR3 DNA is TGTGCCATCAGTGATTCGGGACAGGTGCAAACTGGGGCCAACGTCCTGACTTTC. Translating gives CAISDSGQVQTGANVLTF.

The chain joins TRBV9 to TRBJ1-6; no clear D. Germline V gene data show CDR1 as SGDLS and CDR2 as YYNGEE. The V gene lost 0 bases and the J gene lost 7 bases, with 11 bases spanning the gap. This CDR3 comprises 15 residues. CDR3 sequence reads: CASSVEPAGNSPLHF. Here the CDR3 DNA reads TGTGCCAGCAGCGTAGAGCCCGCCGGGAATTCACCCCTCCACTTT.

The V call is TRBV27, the J call TRBJ1-5, with D possibly being TRBD1 (6 bases). V lost 5 bases and J lost 7, with 15 bases in between. The CDR3 is 14 residues long. CDR1 is MNHEY and CDR2 is SMNVEV in the germline V gene (reference sequence). The CDR3 loop is CASSRTQGRQPQHF. CDR3 nucleotides: TGTGCCAGCAGTCGAACACAGGGACGACAGCCCCAGCATTTT.